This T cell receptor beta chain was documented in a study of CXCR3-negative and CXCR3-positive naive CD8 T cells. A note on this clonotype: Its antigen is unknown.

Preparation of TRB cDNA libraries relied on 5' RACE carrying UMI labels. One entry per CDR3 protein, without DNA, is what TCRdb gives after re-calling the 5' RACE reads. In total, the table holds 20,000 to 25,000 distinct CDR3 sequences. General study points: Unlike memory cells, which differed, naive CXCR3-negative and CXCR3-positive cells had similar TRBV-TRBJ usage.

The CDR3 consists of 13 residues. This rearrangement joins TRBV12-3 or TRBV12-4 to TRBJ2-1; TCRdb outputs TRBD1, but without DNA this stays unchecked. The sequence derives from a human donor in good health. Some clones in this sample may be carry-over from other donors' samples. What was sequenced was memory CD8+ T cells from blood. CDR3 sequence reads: CASRPGQYNEQFF.